This TCR beta chain appears in the sequencing data of a study of T cell responses to AZD1222 COVID-19 vaccine. V lost 5 bases to trimming and J lost 5 bases; unmatched junction nucleotides: 9. This CDR3 comprises 16 residues. CDR1 and CDR2 from the germline V gene are PRHDT and FYEKMQ (reference sequence). The data were produced by immunoSEQ multiplex PCR, yet TCRdb's version contains in-frame clones alone and is incomplete. The repertoire consists of under 200,000 clones, with about 92% occurring once and the leading ten covering around 3.8%. Sequenced material: peripheral blood, taken on day 0 of AZD1222 vaccination. This receptor was identified in an adult in good health. The rearrangement uses TRBV13 and TRBJ2-2; 9 bases agree with TRBD1. CDR3 DNA sequence: TGTGCCAGCAGCCTTGGGGGGACAGGGACGACCGGGGAGCTGTTTTTT. Its translation is CASSLGGTGTTGELFF. Filled out from reference TRBV13 and TRBJ2-2, the complete variable domain reads AAGVIQSPRHLIKEKRETATLKCYPIPRHDTVYWYQQGPGQDPQFLISFYEKMQSDKGSIPDRFSAQQFSDYHSELNMSSLELGDSALYFCASSLGGTGTTGELFFGEGSRLTVL.